These 24 T cell receptor beta chains originate from one sample sequenced in a study of blood T cells in healthy people across ages. Primed by a sample-barcoded 5' primer and a J-beta primer mix, a second PCR proceeded for about 6 to 11 cycles. TCRdb fed the 5' RACE reads into MiXCR, producing one record per CDR3 protein. This table has about 580,000 distinct CDR3 sequences, 40% to 55% appearing once. The material sequenced was blood. These receptors originate from a man older than 75 in good health.

V is TRBV18 and J is TRBJ2-1; TRBD2 aligns across 8 bases. CDR1 KGHSH and CDR2 LQKENI come from the germline V gene. With 3 bases clipped from V and 7 bases from J, the junction kept 5 bases outside the gene matches. This CDR3 spans 14 amino acids. The CDR3 nucleotides read TGTGCCAGCTCACCGCGGGGGGACGTGAATGAGCAGTTCTTC. It translates to CASSPRGDVNEQFF.

This clonotype was found a few times. DNA for the CDR3: TGTGCCAGCAGTCCCGGGACAGGGATAATTGGTGAGCAGTTCTTC. Translating it yields CASSPGTGIIGEQFF. The chain employs TRBV12-3 or TRBV12-4 and TRBJ2-1; 9 bases align to TRBD1. The CDR3 is 15 amino acids. Trimming cost V 5 bases and J 9 bases; bases outside gene matches: 11.

This chain connects TRBV20-1 to TRBJ2-1; D is perhaps TRBD2 (7 bases). The CDR3 totals 14 residues. Germline CDR1 is DFQATT and CDR2 is SNEGSKA (reference sequence). The CDR3 DNA follows: TGCAGCCTACTACCGGGGGGCCAGTACAATGAGCAGTTCTTC. Translation gives CSLLPGGQYNEQFF.

The rearrangement joins TRBV6-5 to TRBJ2-1; D is ambiguous. The CDR3 sequence is 13 residues long. V dropped 2 bases and J dropped 5 bases, with 7 bases sitting between them. Looked up from germline, CDR1 is MNHEY and CDR2 is SVGAGI. CDR3 sequence: CASSYTTNNEQFF. The CDR3 nucleotides read TGTGCCAGCAGTTACACTACTAACAATGAGCAGTTCTTC.

The genes are TRBV20-1 and TRBJ1-5, with D hard to call. This CDR3 spans 14 amino acids. The V end lost 0 bases, the J end lost 0 bases, and 6 bases lay between the germline ends. Germline CDR1 is DFQATT and CDR2 is SNEGSKA (reference sequence). The chain's CDR3 is CSARDVGSNQPQHF. CDR3 DNA sequence: TGCAGTGCTAGAGATGTGGGTAGCAATCAGCCCCAGCATTTT.

The table lists this clonotype with a count of one. V and J are TRBV2 and TRBJ1-1; D is unclear. Trimming removed 6 bases at V and 8 bases at J, with 16 bases between. There are 13 residues in the CDR3. The V gene's germline CDR1 is SNHLY and CDR2 FYNNEI. The CDR3 nucleotides are TGTGCCAGCAGGGACCCTCAGTGGGTGGAAGCTTTCTTT. It is translated as CASRDPQWVEAFF.

The chain recombines TRBV10-3 with TRBJ2-5; a weak D match, TRBD1 (5 bases). Looked up from germline, CDR1 is ENHRY and CDR2 is SYGVKD. V lost 3 bases, J lost 2 bases, and 10 bases lay in between. This CDR3 is built from 14 residues. The CDR3 nucleotides are TGTGCCATCAGTGACAGCAGGGTTCAAGAGACCCAGTACTTC. Translated: CAISDSRVQETQYF.

This clonotype was counted between two and nine times. This chain joins TRBV12-3 or TRBV12-4 and TRBJ2-2, with TRBD2 identical over 11 bases. This CDR3 is built from 15 residues. V lost 1 base to trimming and J lost 7 bases; unmatched junction nucleotides: 2. The CDR3 nucleotides are TGTGCCAGCAGTTTAGGACTAGCGGGGATCGGGGAGCTGTTTTTT. The encoded protein is CASSLGLAGIGELFF.

V gene TRBV25-1 combines with J gene TRBJ2-1; D is possibly TRBD2 (6 bases). CDR1 and CDR2 from the germline V gene are MGHDK and SYGVNS. This CDR3 spans 13 amino acids. V was trimmed by 3 bases and J by 12 bases, leaving 15 bases between them. DNA for the CDR3: TGTGCCAGCAGTGATCCCGGGACTGCCCGGCAGTTCTTC. It encodes CASSDPGTARQFF.

In its sample, this clonotype was seen once. The genes are TRBV20-1 and TRBJ2-1; TRBD1 might be the D (5 bases). Between the trimmed V and J ends, which lost 5 bases and 2 bases, there was a span of 13 bases. CDR1 is DFQATT and CDR2 is SNEGSKA in the germline V gene (reference sequence). The CDR3 has 14 residues. The CDR3 loop is CSAAQAQAYNEQFF. DNA of the CDR3: TGCAGTGCTGCACAGGCGCAGGCCTACAATGAGCAGTTCTTC.

Remarks on this clonotype: A read error may explain this, as a much larger clone is one base away. The chain combines TRBV6-6 with TRBJ2-3; 9 bases line up with TRBD1. The CDR3 contains 14 residues. Germline CDR1 reads MNHNY; CDR2 reads SVGAGI (reference sequence). This CDR3 is CASRRDRATETQYF. DNA for the CDR3: TGTGCCAGCCGCAGGGACAGGGCGACAGAGACGCAGTATTTT.

The CDR3 loop is CASPGDRGLGEQYF. The DNA for the CDR3 is TGTGCCTCGCCGGGGGACAGGGGGCTTGGCGAGCAGTACTTC. The rearrangement uses TRBV30 and TRBJ2-7, with TRBD1 matching 12 bases. J lost 6 bases, V lost 7 bases, and 10 bases had no gene match. Per germline, CDR1 GTSNPN and CDR2 SVGIG (reference sequence). The CDR3 contains 14 residues.

This chain joins TRBV9 and TRBJ2-1; D may correspond to TRBD1 or TRBD2 (6 bases each). CDR1 and CDR2 from the germline V gene are SGDLS and YYNGEE. The CDR3 consists of 17 residues. Between the trimmed V and J ends, which lost 0 bases and 2 bases, there was a span of 15 bases. The CDR3 spells CASSVGGAPPPYNEQFF. CDR3 sequence (DNA): TGTGCCAGCAGCGTAGGGGGGGCTCCGCCCCCCTACAATGAGCAGTTCTTC. Combining the CDR3 with reference TRBV9 and TRBJ2-1 gives the whole variable domain DSGVTQTPKHLITATGQRVTLRCSPRSGDLSVYWYQQSLDQGLQFLIQYYNGEERAKGNILERFSAQQFPDLHSELNLSSLELGDSALYFCASSVGGAPPPYNEQFFGPGTRLTVL.

In its sample, this clonotype was seen a few times. This chain uses TRBV27 with TRBJ2-6; 12 nucleotides match TRBD1. J lost 3 bases, V lost 4 bases, and 7 bases had no gene match. This CDR3 comprises 18 residues. Germline V lookup: CDR1 MNHEY, CDR2 SMNVEV (reference sequence). The CDR3 DNA sequence: TGTGCCAGCAGTTCGACCGGGACAGGGGGCTTTGGGGCCAACGTCCTGACTTTC. Translating it yields CASSSTGTGGFGANVLTF.

A few counts support this clonotype. The rearrangement links TRBV2 to TRBJ1-2; 9 bases fit TRBD1. The CDR3 runs to 15 residues. Germline V lookup: CDR1 SNHLY, CDR2 FYNNEI. V trimming: 5 bases; J trimming: 5 bases; junction bases outside the gene matches: 9. In DNA, the CDR3 is TGTGCCAGCAGTTCCTCGGACAGGGGAGGGTATGGCTACACCTTC. Encoded protein: CASSSSDRGGYGYTF.

The chain couples TRBV7-2 to TRBJ2-7; no reliable D call. Germline values: CDR1 SGHTA, CDR2 FQGNSA. The CDR3 length is 15 residues. Trimming cost V 1 base and J 4 bases, with 14 bases left between them. The CDR3 sequence is CASSLVLDGEYEQYF. The CDR3 DNA reads TGTGCCAGCAGCTTAGTGCTAGACGGAGAGTACGAGCAGTACTTC.

A word on this clonotype: One junction end does not reproduce the germline sequence, and a read error may be involved. The rearrangement links TRBV5-1 to TRBJ1-1; D uncertain. CDR1 is SGHRS, CDR2 YFSETQ, per germline. This CDR3 is 14 amino acids long. CDR3 sequence: CASSFDGEGTEAFF. CDR3 DNA sequence: TGCGCCAGCAGCTTCGACGGGGAGGGCACTGAGGCTTTCTTT.

This clonotype has a handful of counts. The CDR3 is CASSPITSGVHNEQFF. The CDR3 DNA sequence: TGCGCCAGCAGCCCCATAACCTCAGGGGTCCACAATGAGCAGTTCTTC. The chain links TRBV5-1 to TRBJ2-1; tentative D call: TRBD1 (6 bases). V shed 4 bases and J shed 5 bases, with 19 bases lying between them. This CDR3 region has 16 residues. Germline V lookup: CDR1 SGHRS, CDR2 YFSETQ. Supplemented by reference TRBV5-1 and TRBJ2-1, the full variable domain reads KAGVTQTPRYLIKTRGQQVTLSCSPISGHRSVSWYQQTPGQGLQFLFEYFSETQRNKGNFPGRFSGRQFSNSRSEMNVSTLELGDSALYLCASSPITSGVHNEQFFGPGTRLTVL.

In its sample, this clonotype was seen a few times. This sequence joins TRBV11-2 and TRBJ2-2; D unclear. Trimming took off 3 bases at V and 7 bases at J, with 12 bases between the two ends. Germline CDR1 and CDR2: SGHAT and FQNNGV. The CDR3 spans 14 residues. As DNA, the CDR3 is TGTGCCAGCAGCTTCATAGGTTGGCACGGGGAGCTGTTTTTT. Its protein product is CASSFIGWHGELFF.

The genes are TRBV29-1 and TRBJ2-5, with unresolved D. V was trimmed by 4 bases and J by 1 base, leaving 10 bases between them. The CDR3 has 13 residues. CDR1 is SQVTM, CDR2 ANQGSEA, per germline. The CDR3 DNA reads TGCAGCGTTGCTGGTTACTCCCAAGAGACCCAGTACTTC. Residues: CSVAGYSQETQYF.

The chain employs TRBV6-2 or TRBV6-3 and TRBJ1-2, with D possibly matching TRBD1 (6 bases). Per the germline V gene, CDR1 is MNHEY and CDR2 is SVGEGT. V was clipped by 7 bases and J by 0 bases, with 18 bases between them. This CDR3 spans 16 amino acids. The DNA of the CDR3 is TGTGCCAGCACTCTCCCAGGGACATATTCTAACTATGGCTACACCTTC. Its protein is CASTLPGTYSNYGYTF.

This clonotype has a handful of counts. The chain couples TRBV30 to TRBJ1-5, with 9 nucleotides matching TRBD1. The V gene end was trimmed by 6 bases and the J gene end by 0 bases; junction bases not matched to a gene: 6. There are 15 residues in the CDR3. The germline V gene has CDR1 GTSNPN and CDR2 SVGIG (reference sequence). CDR3 protein: CACSTGGLSNQPQHF. The CDR3 DNA reads as TGTGCCTGCAGTACAGGGGGCCTTAGCAATCAGCCCCAGCATTTT.

CDR3 coding DNA: TGCAGCGTTTCGGCAGGGGGCGCGGGTACTGAAGCTTTCTTT. Amino acid sequence: CSVSAGGAGTEAFF. The V call is TRBV29-1, the J call TRBJ1-1, with 8 bases identical to TRBD1. The ends lost 5 bases at V and 5 bases at J; junction bases unmatched: 10. Germline V gives CDR1 SQVTM, CDR2 ANQGSEA. The CDR3 is made up of 14 amino acids.

The chain combines TRBV4-3 with TRBJ2-1; weak D call: TRBD2 (5 bases). From germline, CDR1 is LGHNA and CDR2 YSLEER. V lost 2 bases to trimming and J lost 4 bases, with 12 bases between them. CDR3 length: 15 amino acids. In DNA, the CDR3 is TGCGCCAGCAGCCAATGGGTCCGGGGATACAATGAGCAGTTCTTC. Protein sequence: CASSQWVRGYNEQFF.